These 8 T cell receptor beta chains came from one sample sequenced in a study of blood T cells in healthy people across ages. Primers used in a second PCR of roughly 6 to 11 cycles were a sample-barcoded 5' primer and a J-beta primer mix. MiXCR, applied by TCRdb to the 5' RACE reads, yields one record per CDR3 protein. The data contain around 1,000,000 distinct CDR3 sequences, almost 25% of them singletons. The sample also formed part of further work on T cells of mothers and their children.

The material sequenced was blood. These receptors were obtained from a girl aged 2-9 years in good health.

The J gene is TRBJ2-7, the V gene TRBV19, with D unclear. CDR1 is LNHDA and CDR2 is SQIVND in the germline V gene (reference sequence). V was pared by 4 bases and J by 5 bases, with 6 bases between. The CDR3 spans 11 residues. Here the CDR3 reads CASSTLDEQYF. The CDR3 coding sequence is TGTGCCAGTAGTACCTTGGACGAGCAGTACTTC.

V is TRBV4-3 and J is TRBJ2-7; D remains ambiguous. CDR1 LGHNA and CDR2 YSLEER come from the germline V gene. The CDR3 has 14 residues. Trimming shortened V by 0 bases and J by 4 bases, and 10 bases separated the two germline ends. The CDR3 loop is CASSQETLTYEQYF. CDR3 nucleotides: TGCGCCAGCAGCCAAGAGACACTTACTTACGAGCAGTACTTC.

The J gene is TRBJ2-1, the V gene TRBV4-1, with TRBD1 identical over 9 bases. This CDR3 has 18 amino acids. V shed 1 base, J shed 10 bases, and the junction held 17 bases outside the gene matches. Per the germline V gene, CDR1 is MGHRA and CDR2 is YSYEKL. CDR3 region: CASSQALYGTGPMGEQFF. CDR3 nucleotide sequence: TGCGCCAGCAGCCAAGCTCTCTATGGGACAGGGCCGATGGGGGAGCAGTTCTTC.

The chain recombines TRBV29-1 with TRBJ2-2, with TRBD1 matching over 9 bases. Trimming removed 6 bases from V and 6 bases from J; junction bases left unmatched: 5. CDR1 is SQVTM, CDR2 ANQGSEA, per germline. The CDR3 is 13 amino acids. CDR3 nucleotide sequence: TGCAGCGTAGGGACAGGGCAGGCCGGGGAGCTGTTTTTT. It yields the protein CSVGTGQAGELFF.

The rearrangement uses TRBV11-2 and TRBJ2-7, with 12 bases aligning to TRBD2. Germline assignment: CDR1 SGHAT and CDR2 FQNNGV. This CDR3 spans 17 amino acids. V was pared by 0 bases and J by 3 bases, with 6 bases of the junction left unmatched. The CDR3 coding sequence is TGTGCCAGCAGCTTAGATCCCCTGACTAGCGGGAGCTACGAGCAGTACTTC. Its protein is CASSLDPLTSGSYEQYF.

The chain uses TRBV24-1 and TRBJ2-3; 7 bases align to TRBD2. This CDR3 region has 13 residues. The ends lost 10 bases at V and 3 bases at J; junction bases unmatched: 6. Germline CDR1 KGHDR, CDR2 SFDVKD. Here the CDR3 DNA reads TGTGCCACATGCGGGAGTTCAACAGATACGCAGTATTTT. Translated: CATCGSSTDTQYF.

This clonotype was picked up a small number of times. J is TRBJ2-5 and V is TRBV4-3; D may be TRBD2 (5 bases). The J call may be mistaken, given a closer DNA end match to TRBJ2-7. This CDR3 has 15 amino acids. Germline values: CDR1 LGHNA, CDR2 YSLEER. This chain's CDR3 is CASSQDWTGNYEQYF. In DNA form, the CDR3 reads TGCGCCAGCAGCCAAGACTGGACTGGCAACTACGAGCAGTACTTC.

The chain is built from TRBV24-1 and TRBJ2-7; D possibly uses TRBD1 or TRBD2 (5 bases each). The V and J ends lost 7 bases and 6 bases respectively, with 15 bases between them. Germline V gives CDR1 KGHDR, CDR2 SFDVKD. The CDR3 totals 13 residues. The CDR3 DNA follows: TGTGCCACCAGGCCGTCGGGGACCCTCGAGCAGTACTTC. Its protein is CATRPSGTLEQYF.